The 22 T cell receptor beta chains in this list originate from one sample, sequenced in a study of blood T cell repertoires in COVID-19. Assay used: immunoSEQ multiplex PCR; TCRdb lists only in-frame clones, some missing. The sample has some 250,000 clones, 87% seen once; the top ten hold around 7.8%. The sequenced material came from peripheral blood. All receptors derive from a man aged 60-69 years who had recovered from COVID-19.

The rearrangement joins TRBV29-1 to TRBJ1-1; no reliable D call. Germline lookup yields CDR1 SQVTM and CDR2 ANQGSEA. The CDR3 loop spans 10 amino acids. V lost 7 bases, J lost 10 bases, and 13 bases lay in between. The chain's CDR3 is CSAVPAGAFF. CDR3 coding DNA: TGCAGCGCCGTGCCGGCAGGAGCTTTCTTT. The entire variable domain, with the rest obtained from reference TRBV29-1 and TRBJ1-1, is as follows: SAVISQKPSRDICQRGTSLTIQCQVDSQVTMMFWYRQQPGQSLTLIATANQGSEATYESGFVIDKFPISRPNLTFSTLTVSNMSPEDSSIYLCSAVPAGAFFGQGTRLTVV.

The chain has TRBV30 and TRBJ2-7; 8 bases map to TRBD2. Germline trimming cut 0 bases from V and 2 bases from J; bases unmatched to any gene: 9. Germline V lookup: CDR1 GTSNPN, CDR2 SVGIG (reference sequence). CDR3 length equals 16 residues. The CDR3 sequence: CAWSVLRRGATYEQYF. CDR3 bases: TGTGCCTGGAGTGTACTTAGGCGGGGGGCCACCTACGAGCAGTACTTC.

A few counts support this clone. The CDR3 loop reads CASSFQGTSNQPQHF. The DNA of the CDR3 is TGTGCCAGCAGCTTCCAGGGTACTAGCAATCAGCCCCAGCATTTT. This sequence joins TRBV7-9 and TRBJ1-5, with D perhaps matching TRBD1 (5 bases). Germline V gene sequence: CDR1 SEHNR, CDR2 FQNEAQ (reference sequence). The length of the CDR3 is 15 residues. V dropped 3 bases and J dropped 0 bases, with 9 bases sitting between them.

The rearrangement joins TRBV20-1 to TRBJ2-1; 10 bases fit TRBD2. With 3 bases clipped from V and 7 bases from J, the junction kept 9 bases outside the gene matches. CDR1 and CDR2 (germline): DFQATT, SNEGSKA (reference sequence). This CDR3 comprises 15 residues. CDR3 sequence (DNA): TGCAGTGCTAGTGGAGCGGGGGGGCCGGGGAATGAGCAGTTCTTC. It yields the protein CSASGAGGPGNEQFF.

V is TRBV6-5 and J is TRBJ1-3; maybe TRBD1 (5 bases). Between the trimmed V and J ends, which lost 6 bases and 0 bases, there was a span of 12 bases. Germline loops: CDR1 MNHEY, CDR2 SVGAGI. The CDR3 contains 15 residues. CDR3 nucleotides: TGTGCCAGCAGCCGGGACGGGAGCTCTGGAAACACCATATATTTT. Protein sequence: CASSRDGSSGNTIYF.

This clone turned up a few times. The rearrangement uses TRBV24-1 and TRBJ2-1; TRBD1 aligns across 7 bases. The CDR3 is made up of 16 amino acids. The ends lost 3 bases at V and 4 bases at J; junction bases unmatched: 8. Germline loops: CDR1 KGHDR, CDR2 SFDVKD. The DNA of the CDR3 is TGTGCCACCAGTGATAACACAGGGGTTGGGTACAATGAGCAGTTCTTC. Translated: CATSDNTGVGYNEQFF.

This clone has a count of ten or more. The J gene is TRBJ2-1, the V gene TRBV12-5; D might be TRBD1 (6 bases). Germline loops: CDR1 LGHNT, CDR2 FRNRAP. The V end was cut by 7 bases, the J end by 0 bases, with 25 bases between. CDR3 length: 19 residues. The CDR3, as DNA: TGTGCTAGTGCCCAAGAGGGAAGGGGGTCATTTTACTCCTACAATGAGCAGTTCTTC. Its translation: CASAQEGRGSFYSYNEQFF.

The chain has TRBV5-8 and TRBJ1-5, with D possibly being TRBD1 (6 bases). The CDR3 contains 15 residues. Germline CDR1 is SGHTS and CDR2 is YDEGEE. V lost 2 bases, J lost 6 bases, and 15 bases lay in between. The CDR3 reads CASSLTGTLAQPQHF. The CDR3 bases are TGTGCCAGCAGCTTAACCGGGACACTTGCTCAGCCCCAGCATTTT. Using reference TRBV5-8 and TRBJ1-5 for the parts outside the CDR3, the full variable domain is EAGVTQSPTHLIKTRGQQATLRCSPISGHTSVYWYQQALGLGLQFLLWYDEGEERNRGNFPPRFSGRQFPNYSSELNVNALELEDSALYLCASSLTGTLAQPQHFGDGTRLSIL.

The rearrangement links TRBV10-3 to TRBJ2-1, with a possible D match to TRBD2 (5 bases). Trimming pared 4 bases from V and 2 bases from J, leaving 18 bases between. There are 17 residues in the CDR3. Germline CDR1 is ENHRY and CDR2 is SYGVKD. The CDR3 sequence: CAISVGRVGKPYNEQFF. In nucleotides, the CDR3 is TGTGCCATCAGTGTGGGCCGGGTCGGGAAACCCTACAATGAGCAGTTCTTC.

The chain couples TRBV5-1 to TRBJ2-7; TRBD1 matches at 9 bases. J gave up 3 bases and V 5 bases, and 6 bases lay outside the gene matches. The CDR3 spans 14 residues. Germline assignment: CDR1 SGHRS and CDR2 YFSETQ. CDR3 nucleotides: TGCGCCAGCAGTTCCCCGGGACAGGGCTACGAGCAGTACTTC. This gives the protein CASSSPGQGYEQYF.

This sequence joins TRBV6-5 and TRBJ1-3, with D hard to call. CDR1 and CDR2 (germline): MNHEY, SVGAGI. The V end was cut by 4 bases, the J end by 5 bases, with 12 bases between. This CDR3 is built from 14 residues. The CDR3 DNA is TGTGCCAGCAGTTCCGACGCAGGAAGAAACACCATATATTTT. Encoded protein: CASSSDAGRNTIYF.

The CDR3 reads CASDQAANEKLFF. CDR3 DNA sequence: TGTGCCAGCGACCAGGCCGCTAATGAAAAACTGTTTTTT. The chain couples TRBV7-6 to TRBJ1-4; unclear D gene. V was trimmed by 8 bases and J by 3 bases, leaving 10 bases between them. The CDR3 has 13 residues. Germline assignment: CDR1 SGHVS and CDR2 FNYEAQ.

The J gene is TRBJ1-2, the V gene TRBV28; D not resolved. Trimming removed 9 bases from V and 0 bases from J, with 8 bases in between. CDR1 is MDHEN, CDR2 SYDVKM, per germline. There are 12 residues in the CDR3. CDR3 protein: CASTVTNYGYTF. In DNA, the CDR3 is TGTGCCAGTACGGTTACTAACTATGGCTACACCTTC.

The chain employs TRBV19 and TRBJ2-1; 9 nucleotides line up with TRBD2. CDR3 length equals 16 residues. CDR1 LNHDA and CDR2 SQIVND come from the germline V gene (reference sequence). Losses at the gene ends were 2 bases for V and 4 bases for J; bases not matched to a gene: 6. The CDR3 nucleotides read TGTGCCAGTAGTATATCAAGCGGGGGGTATTACAATGAGCAGTTCTTC. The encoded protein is CASSISSGGYYNEQFF.

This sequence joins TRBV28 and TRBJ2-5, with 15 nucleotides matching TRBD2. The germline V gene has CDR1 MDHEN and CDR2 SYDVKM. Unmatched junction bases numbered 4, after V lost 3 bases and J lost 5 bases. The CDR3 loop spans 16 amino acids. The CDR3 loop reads CASSFRTSGGAETQYF. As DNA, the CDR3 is TGTGCCAGCAGTTTTAGGACTAGCGGGGGGGCGGAGACCCAGTACTTC.

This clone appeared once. The CDR3 DNA reads TGTGCCAGCAGCGTAGTGACGGGGGGGCCTGGTGAGACCCAGTACTTC. It specifies CASSVVTGGPGETQYF. This chain uses TRBV9 with TRBJ2-5, with 8 nucleotides matching TRBD2. The germline gives CDR1 SGDLS, CDR2 YYNGEE. Losses at the gene ends were 0 bases for V and 5 bases for J; bases not matched to a gene: 9. The CDR3 has 16 amino acids.

The CDR3 region is CASSLKQNTEAFF. The CDR3 nucleotides read TGTGCCAGCAGTTTGAAACAGAACACTGAAGCTTTCTTT. J is TRBJ1-1 and V is TRBV12-3 or TRBV12-4; D is unclear. Trimming removed 3 bases at V and 1 base at J, with 6 bases between. The CDR3 has 13 residues.

The CDR3: CASSSGEVGEKLFF. CDR3 nucleotide sequence: TGTGCCAGCAGTTCGGGGGAGGTGGGTGAAAAACTGTTTTTT. The J gene is TRBJ1-4, the V gene TRBV6-6, with a tentative D call TRBD1 (5 bases). The V gene lost 4 bases and the J gene lost 7 bases, with 13 bases spanning the gap. CDR3 length equals 14 residues. CDR1 is MNHNY and CDR2 is SVGAGI in the germline V gene (reference sequence).

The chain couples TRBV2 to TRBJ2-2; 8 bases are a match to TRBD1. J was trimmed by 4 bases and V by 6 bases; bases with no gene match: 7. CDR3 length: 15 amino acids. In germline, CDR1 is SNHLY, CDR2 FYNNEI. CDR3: CASRKTGVSTGELFF. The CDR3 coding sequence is TGTGCCAGCAGAAAGACAGGGGTGTCCACCGGGGAGCTGTTTTTT.

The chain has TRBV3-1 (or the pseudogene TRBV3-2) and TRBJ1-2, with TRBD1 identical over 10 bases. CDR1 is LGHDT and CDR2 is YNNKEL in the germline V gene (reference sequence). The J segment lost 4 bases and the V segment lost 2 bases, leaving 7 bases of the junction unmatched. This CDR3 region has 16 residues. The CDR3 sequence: CASSQPGGTGAYGYTF. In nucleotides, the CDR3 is TGTGCCAGCAGCCAACCGGGAGGGACAGGGGCCTATGGCTACACCTTC.

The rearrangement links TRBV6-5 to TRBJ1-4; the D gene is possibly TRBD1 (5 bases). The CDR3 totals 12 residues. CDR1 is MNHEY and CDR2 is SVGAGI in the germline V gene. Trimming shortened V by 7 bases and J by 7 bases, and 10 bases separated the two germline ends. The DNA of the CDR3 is TGTGCCAGCACCCCCGGGGGTGAAAAACTGTTTTTT. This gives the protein CASTPGGEKLFF.

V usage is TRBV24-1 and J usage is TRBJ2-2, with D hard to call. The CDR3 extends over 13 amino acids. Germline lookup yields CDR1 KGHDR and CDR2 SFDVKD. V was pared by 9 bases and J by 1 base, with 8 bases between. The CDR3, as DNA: TGTGCCACCGGTCCTATGAACACCGGGGAGCTGTTTTTT. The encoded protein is CATGPMNTGELFF.